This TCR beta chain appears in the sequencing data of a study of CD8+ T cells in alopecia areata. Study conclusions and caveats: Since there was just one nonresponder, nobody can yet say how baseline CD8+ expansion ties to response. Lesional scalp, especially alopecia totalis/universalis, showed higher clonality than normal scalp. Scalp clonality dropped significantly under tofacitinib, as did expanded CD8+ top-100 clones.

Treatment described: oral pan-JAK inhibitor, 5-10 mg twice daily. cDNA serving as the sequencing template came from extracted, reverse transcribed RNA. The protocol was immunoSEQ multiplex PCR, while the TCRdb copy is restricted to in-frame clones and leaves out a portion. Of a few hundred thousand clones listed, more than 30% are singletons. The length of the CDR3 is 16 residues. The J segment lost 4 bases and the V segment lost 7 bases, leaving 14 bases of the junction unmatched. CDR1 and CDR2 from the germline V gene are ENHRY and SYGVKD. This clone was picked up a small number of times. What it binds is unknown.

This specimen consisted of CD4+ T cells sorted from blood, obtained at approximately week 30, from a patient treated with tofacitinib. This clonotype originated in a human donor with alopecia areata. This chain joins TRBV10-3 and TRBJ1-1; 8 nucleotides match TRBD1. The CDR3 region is CAITPRQGPEGTEAFF. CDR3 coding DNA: TGTGCCATCACCCCCAGACAGGGGCCGGAGGGCACTGAAGCTTTCTTT.